The 11 T cell receptor beta chains below were found in one sample sequenced in a study of shared clonotypes between healthy human individuals. TCRdb's table, derived via immunoSEQ multiplex PCR, lists solely in-frame clones and lacks some. The data show approximately 2,300,000 clones, with 80% to 95% seen just once and approximately 0.41% held by the top ten. The sequenced material came from naive CD4+ T cells from PBMCs. The sample's subset: CD45RA+ positively selected. The source of these receptors is a young man in good health. Some clones in this sample may be carry-over from other donors' samples.

This sequence joins TRBV15 and TRBJ2-1, with D uncertain. Trimming took 8 bases from V and 9 from J, leaving 17 bases between them. The germline V gene has CDR1 LNHNV and CDR2 YYDKDF (reference sequence). The CDR3 spans 13 residues. CDR3 DNA sequence: TGTGCCACCGCAGCACTCTTATTGAGTGAGCAGTTCTTC. Translated, it gives CATAALLLSEQFF.

The chain uses TRBV28 and TRBJ2-1, with 8 nucleotides matching TRBD2. This CDR3 is built from 12 residues. Germline loops: CDR1 MDHEN, CDR2 SYDVKM. Trimming removed 3 bases from V and 10 bases from J; junction bases left unmatched: 2. DNA for the CDR3: TGTGCCAGCAGTTTGAGCGGGAGAGAGCAGTTCTTC. It is translated as CASSLSGREQFF. Full variable domain (rest looked up from reference TRBV28 and TRBJ2-1): DVKVTQSSRYLVKRTGEKVFLECVQDMDHENMFWYRQDPGLGLRLIYFSYDVKMKEKGDIPEGYSVSREKKERFSLILESASTNQTSMYLCASSLSGREQFFGPGTRLTVL.

The chain uses TRBV28 and TRBJ1-2; 7 bases line up with TRBD1. The CDR3 contains 13 residues. V lost 5 bases, J lost 12 bases, and 12 bases stayed unmatched. CDR1 and CDR2 (germline): MDHEN, SYDVKM. The CDR3 nucleotides are TGTGCCAGCAGTGACCCCCCGGACAGGACCAACACCTTC. This translates into CASSDPPDRTNTF.

Remarks on this clone: At the DNA level, this CDR3 is encoded by other sequences in the same sample as well. The rearrangement joins TRBV27 to TRBJ1-1; 7 bases map to TRBD1. Trimming took 4 bases from V and 3 from J; bases not matched to a gene: 5. Germline CDR1 MNHEY, CDR2 SMNVEV (reference sequence). The CDR3 is made up of 14 amino acids. This chain's CDR3 is CASSSDRADTEAFF. CDR3 DNA sequence: TGTGCCAGCAGTTCTGACAGGGCTGACACTGAAGCTTTCTTT.

The J gene is TRBJ2-1, the V gene TRBV2, with D perhaps matching TRBD2 (6 bases). The CDR3 extends over 14 amino acids. Looked up from germline, CDR1 is SNHLY and CDR2 is FYNNEI. Trimming cost V 3 bases and J 0 bases, with 6 bases left between them. The CDR3 loop reads CASSDGSSYNEQFF. As DNA, the CDR3 is TGTGCCAGCAGTGACGGGAGCTCCTACAATGAGCAGTTCTTC.

The chain employs TRBV11-2 and TRBJ1-2; 9 bases are shared with TRBD1. This CDR3 contains 17 residues. V lost 2 bases to trimming and J lost 0 bases; unmatched junction nucleotides: 7. CDR1 and CDR2 (germline): SGHAT, FQNNGV. CDR3 sequence: CASSLPMTGGSNYGYTF. CDR3 sequence (DNA): TGTGCCAGCAGCTTACCAATGACAGGGGGATCTAACTATGGCTACACCTTC.

CDR3 bases: TGTGCCAGCAGTTTCCTAAGGGGCCAGCCCCAGCATTTT. This sequence encodes CASSFLRGQPQHF. The V call is TRBV27, the J call TRBJ1-5, with TRBD1 as a possible D gene (5 bases). In germline, CDR1 is MNHEY, CDR2 SMNVEV (reference sequence). The length of the CDR3 is 13 residues. V shed 3 bases and J shed 7 bases, with 10 bases lying between them.

Remarks on this clone: This same CDR3 is encoded by further DNA sequences in the sample. The chain couples TRBV18 to TRBJ2-1; D not resolved. Trimming shortened V by 3 bases and J by 0 bases, and 6 bases separated the two germline ends. The CDR3 is made up of 14 amino acids. Germline assignment: CDR1 KGHSH and CDR2 LQKENI. CDR3 in amino acids: CASSPPSSYNEQFF. The CDR3 coding sequence is TGTGCCAGCTCACCCCCGAGCTCCTACAATGAGCAGTTCTTC.

The V gene is TRBV4-2, the J gene TRBJ2-2; no firm D call. The CDR3 length is 21 residues. Germline CDR1 and CDR2: LGHNA and YNFKEQ. Between the trimmed V and J ends, which lost 0 bases and 1 base, there was a span of 24 bases. The CDR3 nucleotides are TGTGCCAGCAGCCAAGATCAAGGGTTCCTTGAGGTCTCGATGAACACCGGGGAGCTGTTTTTT. This gives the protein CASSQDQGFLEVSMNTGELFF.

The genes are TRBV12-5 and TRBJ1-3, with D perhaps TRBD1 (5 bases). The V end lost 1 base, the J end lost 4 bases, and 14 bases lay between the germline ends. There are 16 residues in the CDR3. Per germline, CDR1 LGHNT and CDR2 FRNRAP. The CDR3 nucleotides read TGTGCTAGTGGTTTGGATGGGGGGAGAGGAGGAAACACCATATATTTT. This gives the protein CASGLDGGRGGNTIYF.

With regard to this clone: Other DNA variants within this sample encode the same CDR3. The rearrangement uses TRBV5-4 and TRBJ2-7, with D perhaps assigned TRBD1 or TRBD2 (5 bases each). The CDR3 covers 13 residues. The ends were cut back, 3 bases at V and 2 bases at J, with 9 bases in the middle. CDR1 is SGHNT and CDR2 is YYREEE in the germline V gene (reference sequence). CDR3 in amino acids: CASSSGPAYEQYF. The CDR3 DNA reads TGTGCCAGCAGCTCGGGACCTGCCTACGAGCAGTACTTC.